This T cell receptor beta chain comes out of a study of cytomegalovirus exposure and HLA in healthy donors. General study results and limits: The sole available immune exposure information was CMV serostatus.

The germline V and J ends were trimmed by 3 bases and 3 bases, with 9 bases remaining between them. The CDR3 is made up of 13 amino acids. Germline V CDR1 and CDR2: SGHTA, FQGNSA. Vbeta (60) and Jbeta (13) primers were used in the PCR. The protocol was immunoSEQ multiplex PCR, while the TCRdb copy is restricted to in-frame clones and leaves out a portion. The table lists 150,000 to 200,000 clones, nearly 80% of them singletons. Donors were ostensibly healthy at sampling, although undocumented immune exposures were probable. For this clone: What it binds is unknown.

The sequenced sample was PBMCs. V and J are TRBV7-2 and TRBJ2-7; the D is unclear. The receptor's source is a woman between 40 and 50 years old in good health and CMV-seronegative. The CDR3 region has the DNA TGTGCCAGCAGCTTTGGGCTCTACTACGAGCAGTACTTC. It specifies CASSFGLYYEQYF.